This TCR beta chain emerged from a study of identical twins. Study-wide results and caveats: The study found weaker excess twin sharing in beta out-of-frame sequences. Whereas memory repertoires showed no such difference, abundant cord blood beta clonotypes carried fewer insertions. Instead of following the same donors, the conclusions were based on cross-sectional statistical analysis.

The CDR3 is made up of 15 amino acids. Germline V CDR1 and CDR2: SGHRS, YFSETQ. V was cut by 0 bases and J by 0 bases, with 10 bases left in between. Ten or more counts support this clonotype. Its antigen is currently unknown. MiXCR, applied by TCRdb to the 5' RACE reads, yields one record per CDR3 protein. The profile covers about 450,000 distinct CDR3 sequences, with about 18% appearing a single time and 9% to 15% taken by the ten largest. The source is a man aged 45-65 years in good health. The chain employs TRBV5-1 and TRBJ2-7, with D perhaps matching TRBD1 (6 bases). The sequenced material came from naive T cells sorted from blood. The CDR3 nucleotides read TGCGCCAGCAGCTTGGTCACAGGGAGCTCCTACGAGCAGTACTTC. Translation gives CASSLVTGSSYEQYF.